These T cell receptor beta chains were read from a single sample in a study of low-dose radiotherapy and immunotherapy resistance in tumors. TCRdb processed the reads anew with MiXCR; each CDR3 protein has one entry. The table has 65,000 to 95,000 distinct CDR3 sequences, 15% to 20% seen once. Sequencing was performed on PBMCs, taken after low-dose radiotherapy plus immunotherapy. The receptor set was obtained from a male donor with prostate cancer. CDR3s include the opening cysteine and the closing phenylalanine or tryptophan. The order of the fields is clone size, V gene, J gene, CDR3 protein. Not all rows give a size; the values are once, few, many and, for expanded clones, a class.

>many|TRBV4-1|TRBJ1-4
CASSQTLRGQSLNEKLFF
>many|TRBV2|TRBJ2-3
CASRGGTSGTDTQYF
>many|TRBV30|TRBJ2-5
CAWSVPLSGTAVYF
>-|TRBV9|TRBJ2-2
CASSVERARSAGELFFF
>many|TRBV7-2|TRBJ1-5
CASSPHRNQPQHF
>many|TRBV6-6|TRBJ1-3
CASSFDRDSGNTIYF
>many|TRBV4-3|TRBJ2-7
CASSQGTSGNEQYF
>many|TRBV18|TRBJ1-2
CASSPLVLGSPGYGYTF
>-|TRBV20-1|TRBJ1-1
CVPGGTEAFF
>many|TRBV14|TRBJ1-1
CASSQLRGGSTEAFF
>many|TRBV7-2|TRBJ1-4
CASSLDGGRREKLFF
>many|TRBV29-1|TRBJ2-1
CSLRPPGLINEQFF
>-|TRBV6-1|TRBJ1-6
CASSEGGAINSPLHF
>many|TRBV7-9|TRBJ2-7
CASAEIASVSYEQYF
>-|TRBV30|TRBJ1-4
CAWSVQVAEKLFF
>many|TRBV2|TRBJ2-1
CASLAGETSDYNEQFF
>many|TRBV2|TRBJ2-1
CASSGNIAYNEQFF
>many|TRBV7-9|TRBJ1-6
CASSLDVYNSPLHF
>many|TRBV6-2/TRBV6-3|TRBJ2-1
CASSYGAGAGNEQFF
>few|TRBV24-1|TRBJ2-1
CATSDPPKNEQFF
>-|TRBV20-1|TRBJ2-7
CSAHTGLGGNEQYF
>many|TRBV19|TRBJ2-1
CASSVYLSSYNEQFF
>many|TRBV25-1|TRBJ2-3
CASSGASGSTSTDTQYF
>many|TRBV20-1|TRBJ2-5
CSASDGEETQYF
>many|TRBV28|TRBJ1-6
CASSLGSSYNSPLHF
>-|TRBV5-1|TRBJ2-1
CASSLGTGAHEQFF
>-|TRBV7-2|TRBJ2-3
CASSPWGATDTQYF
>-|TRBV6-2/TRBV6-3|TRBJ2-1
CASSQPGQPNEQFF
>many|TRBV6-4|TRBJ2-6
CASSVDGSGANVLTF
>many|TRBV4-2|TRBJ2-2
CASSPEAQAGELFF
>many|TRBV29-1|TRBJ1-4
CSVGSQATNEKLFF
>many|TRBV10-3|TRBJ2-1
CATRGASGSYNEQFF
>-|TRBV2|TRBJ2-2
CASSESSGVTGELFF
>many|TRBV29-1|TRBJ2-1
CSVALRQLFSYNEQFF
>-|TRBV12-3/TRBV12-4|TRBJ2-1
CASSLSGSSHNEQFF
>many|TRBV4-2|TRBJ2-1
CASSQPGTSIPNEQFF
>many|TRBV29-1|TRBJ2-7
CSVDSGTMIHEQYF
>many|TRBV2|TRBJ1-5
CASSVGGLQHF
>many|TRBV4-3|TRBJ2-1
CASSQDLAAYNEQFF
>many|TRBV7-9|TRBJ2-7
CASSLTDYEQYF
>many|TRBV28|TRBJ2-7
CASSRDTTYEQYF
>many|TRBV2|TRBJ2-5
CASSEDETQYF
>many|TRBV20-1|TRBJ2-4
CSAPTFDVEYF
>many|TRBV20-1|TRBJ2-5
CSARSHGSGRETQYF
>many|TRBV20-1|TRBJ2-7
CSGYSGLSYEQYF